This T cell receptor (beta chain) appears in the sequencing data of a study of cytomegalovirus exposure and HLA in healthy donors (dated by TCRdb to about 2017). With respect to the entire study: According to a later analysis, the 120 or so validation repertoires were produced on the same platform as the roughly 600 repertoires of the first cohort. The study aimed to test whether cataloging public T cell receptors could reveal signatures of past pathogen exposure. Along with the approximately 670-subject first cohort, a separate validation cohort of over a hundred different subjects was used. The study combined high-throughput TCR immunosequencing, statistical association of individual TCRs with disease status, and machine learning to predict cytomegalovirus infection status.

A note on this clone: Its antigen is still unknown. One base away there is no much larger clone; base qualities are not given.

The receptor library was made with the immunoSEQ multiplex PCR assay. For the original study's pipeline: A statistical classification framework was built to diagnose cytomegalovirus status from the catalog of TCR beta chain sequences. The table was pulled from immuneACCESS by TCRdb, which kept in-frame rearrangements only. Such tables lose some clones; where checked, under half of the loss comes from unresolved V genes, and the rest has no known cause. Clone size and V and J calls were adopted from that table, with D and trimming inferred from the DNA. A total of 200,000 or so clones appear in this sample, 75% to 95% of them only once. The ten top clones hold 1% to 1.2% of the sample. CDR1 and CDR2, per the germline V gene (reference sequence), are SGHNT and YYREEE. The junction shows trimming of 0 bases on V and 0 bases on J, and the gene matches do not reach 5 bases of it. The CDR3 sequence holds 17 residues, the cysteine and phenylalanine included. The entry retains the CDR3 DNA only, 51 bases that are in frame from base 1.

The donors were included in the validation cohort of approximately 120 subjects, a group kept apart from the roughly 670-subject first cohort. What the study reported, not specific to this receptor: The classifier was reported to diagnose cytomegalovirus status with high specificity and sensitivity in both the original cohort and the validation cohort. A later analysis had no HLA typing for the validation cohort, so co-occurrence there was scored across all 110 or so repertoires. In vitro tests confirmed that a few of the cytomegalovirus-associated TCR beta chains recognize cytomegalovirus antigens. Of the cluster scores, around 95% were above 0 in a later analysis, which found that TCRs clustered in the first cohort also tended to co-occur in the 120 or so validation repertoires. It was suggested by the authors that the approach could potentially be generalized to other disease states and immunological phenotypes. While some public TCRs were present in many individuals, most TCR sequences turned up only very rarely across donors. In the study, approximately 160 TCR beta chains were listed as associated with cytomegalovirus.

The sequence is built from TRBV5-4 and TRBJ2-2, and 7 junction bases match TRBD1. The sequence was obtained from a young woman in good health and CMV-seronegative. What was sequenced was PBMCs. The nucleotide sequence reads TGTGCCAGCAGCTTGGGACAGGGCCCCACGAACACCGGGGAGCTGTTTTTT. It translates as CASSLGQGPTNTGELFF.